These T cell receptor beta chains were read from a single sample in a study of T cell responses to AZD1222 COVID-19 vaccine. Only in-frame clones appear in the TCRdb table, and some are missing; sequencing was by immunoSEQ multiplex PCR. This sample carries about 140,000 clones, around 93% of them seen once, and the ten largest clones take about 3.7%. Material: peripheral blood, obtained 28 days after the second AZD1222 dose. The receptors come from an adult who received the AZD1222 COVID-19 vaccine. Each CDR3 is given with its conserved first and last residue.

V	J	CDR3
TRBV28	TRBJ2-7	CASSSPGLALSYEQYF
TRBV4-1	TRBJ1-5	CASSQSRGPRSEPQHF
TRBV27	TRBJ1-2	CASRTGALGGYTF
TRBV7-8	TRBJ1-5	CASSLDPSSNQPQHF
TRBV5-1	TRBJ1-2	CASSLSSRYGYTF
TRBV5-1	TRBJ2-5	CASSLSTNQETQYF
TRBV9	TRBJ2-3	CASSVEWGIDTQYF
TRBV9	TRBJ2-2	CASGILAGGKNTGELFF
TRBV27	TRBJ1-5	CASSSTGFGNQPQHF
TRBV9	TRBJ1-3	CASSSSGHLSGNTIYF
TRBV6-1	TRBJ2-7	CASSDASGAYEQYF
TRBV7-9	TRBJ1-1	CASSLLPNTEAFF
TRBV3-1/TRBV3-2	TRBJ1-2	CASSQADYGYTF
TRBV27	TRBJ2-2	CASSFRLAANTGELFF
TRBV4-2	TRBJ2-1	CASSHLDRDRNNEQFF
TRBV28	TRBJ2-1	CASTSGRVDEQFF
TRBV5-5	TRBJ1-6	CASSLGTDNYNSPLHF
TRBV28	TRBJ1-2	CASLPGGTPGGGYTF
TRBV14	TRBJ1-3	CASSQLRSGNTIYF
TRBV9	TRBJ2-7	CASSVTGGSSYEQYF
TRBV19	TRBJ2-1	CASGQGAYNEQFF
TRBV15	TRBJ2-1	CATSRVGQQNEQFF
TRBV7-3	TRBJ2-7	CASSRDSSYEQYF
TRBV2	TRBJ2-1	CASLSRDRGSNEQFF
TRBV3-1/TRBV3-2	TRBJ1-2	CASSLREGYTF
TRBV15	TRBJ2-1	CATSKGTRGSYNEQFF
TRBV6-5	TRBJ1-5	CASRGPGQGGQPQHF
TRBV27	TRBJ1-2	CASSLWGGYGYTF